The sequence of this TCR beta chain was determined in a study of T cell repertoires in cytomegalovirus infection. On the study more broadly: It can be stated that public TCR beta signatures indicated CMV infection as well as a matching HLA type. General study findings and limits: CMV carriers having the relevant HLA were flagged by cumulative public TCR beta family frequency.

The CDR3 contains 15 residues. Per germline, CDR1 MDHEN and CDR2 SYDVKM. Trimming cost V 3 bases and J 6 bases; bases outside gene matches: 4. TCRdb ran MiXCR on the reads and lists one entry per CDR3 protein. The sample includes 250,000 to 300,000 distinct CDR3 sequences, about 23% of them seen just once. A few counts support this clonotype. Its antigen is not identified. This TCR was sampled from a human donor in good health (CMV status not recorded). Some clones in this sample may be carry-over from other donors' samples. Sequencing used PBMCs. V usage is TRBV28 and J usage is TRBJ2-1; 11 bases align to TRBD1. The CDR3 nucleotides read TGTGCCAGCAGTTTGACCGGGACAGGGGGCAATGAGCAGTTCTTC. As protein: CASSLTGTGGNEQFF. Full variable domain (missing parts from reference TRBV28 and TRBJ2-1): DVKVTQSSRYLVKRTGEKVFLECVQDMDHENMFWYRQDPGLGLRLIYFSYDVKMKEKGDIPEGYSVSREKKERFSLILESASTNQTSMYLCASSLTGTGGNEQFFGPGTRLTVL.